This TCR beta chain was profiled in a study of post-analysis software for immune sequencing data. Turning to the study itself: Relapsing-remitting, secondary progressive and progressive-relapsing courses of multiple sclerosis were included.

With regard to this clonotype: Its antigen is unknown.

Per germline, CDR1 SGHVS and CDR2 FQNEAQ. V gave up 5 bases and J gave up 0 bases, with 14 bases separating them. This CDR3 spans 16 amino acids. TCR beta libraries were prepared from cDNA with unique molecular identifiers. Between about 1 and 11 million T cells gave rise to some 520,000 cDNA molecules. From the PCR reads, TCRdb called clonotypes with MiXCR, one entry per CDR3 protein. This sample has 750,000 to 900,000 distinct CDR3 sequences, with 35% to 55% found just once. General observations from the study: Normalized Chao1 diversity was significantly lower in multiple sclerosis patients than in controls. Five or six TRBV segments, TRBV5-6, TRBV5-1 and TRBV20-1 among them, were found more frequent in patients than controls.

The chain couples TRBV7-8 to TRBJ2-1; possibly TRBD1 or TRBD2 for D (5 bases each). What was sequenced was blood. The source is a girl aged 10 to 17 with multiple sclerosis. CDR3 coding DNA: TGTGCCAGCAGCCAGGTAGGGGAGAGCTCCTACAATGAGCAGTTCTTC. Translated: CASSQVGESSYNEQFF.